This T cell receptor beta chain derives from a study of cytomegalovirus exposure and HLA in healthy donors. V was cut by 0 bases and J by 6 bases, with 13 bases left in between. Germline loops: CDR1 SGHNT, CDR2 YENEEA. The CDR3 extends over 15 amino acids. This clone was seen a single time. Its cognate antigen is unknown. The PCR had 60 Vbeta and 13 Jbeta primers. Measured with immunoSEQ multiplex PCR; TCRdb has only the in-frame clones, and not every one. The table lists under 150,000 clones, 65% to 85% of them singletons, with around 2.7% in the top ten. Regarding the study as a whole: Some highly shared sequence variants likely arose as a pipeline artifact.

Source material: PBMCs. The chain has TRBV11-3 and TRBJ2-3; D remains unclear. The receptor was isolated from a woman aged 18-30 years in good health and CMV-seronegative. CDR3 sequence reads: CASSLDSTPYDTQYF. The DNA of the CDR3 is TGTGCCAGCAGCTTAGATAGTACCCCATATGATACGCAGTATTTT.